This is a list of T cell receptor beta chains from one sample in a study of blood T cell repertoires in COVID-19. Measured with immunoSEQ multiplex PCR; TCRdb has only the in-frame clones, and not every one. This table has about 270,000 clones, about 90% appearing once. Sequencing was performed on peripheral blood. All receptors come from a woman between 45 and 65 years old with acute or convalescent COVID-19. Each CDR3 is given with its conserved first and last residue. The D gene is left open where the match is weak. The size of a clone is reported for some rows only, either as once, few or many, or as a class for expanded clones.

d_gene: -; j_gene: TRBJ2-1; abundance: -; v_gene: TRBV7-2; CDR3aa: CASSPQGLLNNEQFF; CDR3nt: TGTGCCAGCAGCCCACAGGGACTATTAAACAATGAGCAGTTCTTC
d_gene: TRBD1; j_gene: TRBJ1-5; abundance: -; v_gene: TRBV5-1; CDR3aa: CASSSGQGGANQPQHF; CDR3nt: TGCGCCAGCAGCTCCGGACAGGGTGGGGCCAATCAGCCCCAGCATTTT
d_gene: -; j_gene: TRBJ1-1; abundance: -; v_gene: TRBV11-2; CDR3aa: CASSLPWTAEAFF; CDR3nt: TGTGCCAGCAGCTTGCCCTGGACAGCCGAAGCTTTCTTT
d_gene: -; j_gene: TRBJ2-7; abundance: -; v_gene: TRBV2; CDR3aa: CASREPGALYEQYF; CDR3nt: TGTGCCAGCAGAGAGCCGGGAGCTTTATACGAGCAGTACTTC
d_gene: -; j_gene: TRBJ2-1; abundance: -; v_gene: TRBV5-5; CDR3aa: CASSLGAYEQFF; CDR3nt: TGTGCCAGCAGCTTGGGTGCGTACGAGCAGTTCTTC
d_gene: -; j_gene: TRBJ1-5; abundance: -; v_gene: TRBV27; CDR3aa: CASSLGSRDQPQHF; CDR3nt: TGTGCCAGCAGTTTAGGCTCGAGGGATCAGCCCCAGCATTTT
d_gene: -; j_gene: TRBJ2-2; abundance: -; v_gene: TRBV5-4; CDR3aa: CASSLGQSNTGELFF; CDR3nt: TGTGCCAGCAGCTTAGGACAGTCGAACACCGGGGAGCTGTTTTTT
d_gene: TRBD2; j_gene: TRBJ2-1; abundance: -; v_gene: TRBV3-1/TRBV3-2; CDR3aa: CASSPGGGAYNEQFF; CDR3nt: TGTGCCAGCAGCCCTGGCGGGGGGGCCTACAATGAGCAGTTCTTC
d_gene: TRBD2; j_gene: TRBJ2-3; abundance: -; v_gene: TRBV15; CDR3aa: CATINAGGTDTQYF; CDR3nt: TGTGCCACCATCAACGCGGGGGGCACAGATACGCAGTATTTT
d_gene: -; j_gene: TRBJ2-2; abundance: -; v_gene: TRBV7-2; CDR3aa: CASRGRNTGELFF; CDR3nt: TGTGCCAGCAGGGGCAGGAACACCGGGGAGCTGTTTTTT
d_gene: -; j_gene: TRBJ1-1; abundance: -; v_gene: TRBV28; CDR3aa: CASSSPLREGGWNTEAFF; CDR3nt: TGTGCCAGCAGTTCCCCGTTGAGGGAAGGAGGTTGGAACACTGAAGCTTTCTTT
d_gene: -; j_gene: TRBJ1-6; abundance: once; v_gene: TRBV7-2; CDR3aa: CASSLALAGADSPLHF; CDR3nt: TGTGCCAGCAGCTTAGCGCTAGCAGGGGCTGATTCACCCCTCCACTTT
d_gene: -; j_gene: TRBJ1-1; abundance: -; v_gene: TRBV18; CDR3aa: CASSPLSGDGAEAFF; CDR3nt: TGTGCCAGCTCACCACTATCGGGGGACGGCGCTGAAGCTTTCTTT
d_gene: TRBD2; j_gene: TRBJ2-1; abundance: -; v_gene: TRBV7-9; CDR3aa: CASSLVAGLVNEQFF; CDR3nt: TGTGCCAGCAGCTTGGTAGCGGGCCTAGTCAATGAGCAGTTCTTC
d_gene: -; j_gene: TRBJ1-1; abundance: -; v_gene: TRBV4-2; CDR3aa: CASSQEINLNTEAFF; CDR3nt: TGTGCCAGCAGCCAGGAGATCAATCTGAACACTGAAGCTTTCTTT
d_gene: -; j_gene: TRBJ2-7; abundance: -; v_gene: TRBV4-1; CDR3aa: CASSQEGLYEQYF; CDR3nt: TGCGCCAGCAGCCAAGAGGGACTTTACGAGCAGTACTTC
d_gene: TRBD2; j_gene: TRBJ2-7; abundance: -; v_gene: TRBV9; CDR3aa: CASSPSGIGQYF; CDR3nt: TGTGCCAGCAGCCCTAGCGGGATAGGGCAGTACTTC
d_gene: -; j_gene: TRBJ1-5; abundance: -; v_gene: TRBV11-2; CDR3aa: CASSPEAGMAGEPQHF; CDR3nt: TGTGCCAGCAGCCCCGAAGCCGGGATGGCGGGGGAGCCCCAGCATTTT
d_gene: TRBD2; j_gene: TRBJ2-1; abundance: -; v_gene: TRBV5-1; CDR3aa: CASSSGLAGDGEQFF; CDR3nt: TGCGCCAGCAGCTCGGGACTAGCGGGAGATGGTGAGCAGTTCTTC
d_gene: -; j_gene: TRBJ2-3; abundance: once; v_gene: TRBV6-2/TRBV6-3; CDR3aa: CASSYGGRSTDTQYF; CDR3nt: TGTGCCAGCAGTTACGGCGGGCGAAGCACAGATACGCAGTATTTT
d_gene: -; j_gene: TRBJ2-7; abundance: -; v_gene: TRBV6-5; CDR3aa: CASRGWRYEQYF; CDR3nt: TGTGCGAGTAGGGGGTGGAGATACGAGCAGTACTTC
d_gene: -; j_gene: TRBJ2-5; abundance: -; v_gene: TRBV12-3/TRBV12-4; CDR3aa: CASSGGAPQYF; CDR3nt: TGTGCCAGCTCTGGAGGGGCCCCGCAGTACTTC
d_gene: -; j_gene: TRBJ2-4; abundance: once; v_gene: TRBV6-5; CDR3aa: CASTEVGVRNIQYF; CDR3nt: TGTGCCAGCACCGAGGTGGGAGTGAGAAACATTCAGTACTTC
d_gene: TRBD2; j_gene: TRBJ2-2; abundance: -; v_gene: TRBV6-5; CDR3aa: CASSSPLAEQTGELFF; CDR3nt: TGTGCCAGCAGTTCCCCACTAGCGGAGCAGACCGGGGAGCTGTTTTTT
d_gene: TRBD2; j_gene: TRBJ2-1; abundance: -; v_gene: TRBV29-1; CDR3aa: CSGAGTSGALSYNEQFF; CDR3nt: TGCAGCGGTGCCGGGACTAGCGGTGCCCTCTCCTACAATGAGCAGTTCTTC
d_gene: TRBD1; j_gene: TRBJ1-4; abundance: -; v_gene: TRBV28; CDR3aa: CASRGDRGPANEKLFF; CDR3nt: TGTGCCAGCAGGGGGGACAGGGGGCCGGCTAATGAAAAACTGTTTTTT
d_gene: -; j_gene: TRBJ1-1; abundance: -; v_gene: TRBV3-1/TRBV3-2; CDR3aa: CASSQEGGDTEAFF; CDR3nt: TGTGCCAGCAGCCAAGAAGGGGGGGACACTGAAGCTTTCTTT
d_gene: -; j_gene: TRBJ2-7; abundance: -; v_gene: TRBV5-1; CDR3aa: CASSIGTAGFYEQYF; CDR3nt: TGCGCCAGCAGCATCGGGACAGCGGGCTTCTACGAGCAGTACTTC
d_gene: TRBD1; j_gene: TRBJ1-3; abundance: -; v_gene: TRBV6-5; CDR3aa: CASTRDSSGNTIYF; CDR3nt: TGTGCCAGCACCAGGGACAGCTCTGGAAACACCATATATTTT
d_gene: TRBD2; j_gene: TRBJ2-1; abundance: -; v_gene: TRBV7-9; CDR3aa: CASSQPGLAGNFSYNEQFF; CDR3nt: TGTGCCAGCAGCCAACCGGGACTAGCGGGAAATTTTTCCTACAATGAGCAGTTCTTC
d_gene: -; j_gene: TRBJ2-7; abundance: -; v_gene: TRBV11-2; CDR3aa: CASSLDLQRASYEQYF; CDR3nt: TGTGCCAGCAGCTTAGATCTCCAGCGGGCCTCCTACGAGCAGTACTTC
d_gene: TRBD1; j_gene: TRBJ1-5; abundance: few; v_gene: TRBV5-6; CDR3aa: CASSKTGGGNQPQHF; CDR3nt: TGTGCCAGCAGCAAAACAGGGGGCGGCAATCAGCCCCAGCATTTT
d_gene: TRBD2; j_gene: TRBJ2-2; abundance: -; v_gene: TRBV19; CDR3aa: CASTQVPGLAGGRELFF; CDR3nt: TGTGCCAGTACACAAGTACCGGGACTAGCGGGAGGAAGGGAGCTGTTTTTT
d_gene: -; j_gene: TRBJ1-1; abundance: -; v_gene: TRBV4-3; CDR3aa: CASSQVNSPRAFF; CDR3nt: TGCGCCAGCAGCCAAGTTAACAGCCCACGGGCTTTCTTT
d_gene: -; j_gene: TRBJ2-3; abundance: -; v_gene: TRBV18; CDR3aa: CASSAGSPYTDTQYF; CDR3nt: TGTGCCAGCTCAGCAGGGTCACCATACACAGATACGCAGTATTTT
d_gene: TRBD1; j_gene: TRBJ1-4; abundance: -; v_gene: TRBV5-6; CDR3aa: CASSSQGADLNEKLFF; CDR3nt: TGTGCCAGCAGCTCACAGGGGGCCGATCTTAATGAAAAACTGTTTTTT
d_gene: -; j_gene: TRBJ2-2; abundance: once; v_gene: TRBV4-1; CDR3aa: CASSPGRGTGELFF; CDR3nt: TGCGCCAGCAGCCCGGGGAGGGGGACCGGGGAGCTGTTTTTT
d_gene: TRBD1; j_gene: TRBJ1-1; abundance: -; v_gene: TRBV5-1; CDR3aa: CASSLRTGNTEAFF; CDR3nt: TGCGCCAGCAGCTTGCGGACAGGGAACACTGAAGCTTTCTTT
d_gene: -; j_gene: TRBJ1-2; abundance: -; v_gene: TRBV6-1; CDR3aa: CASSEWQGYGYTF; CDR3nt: TGTGCCAGCAGTGAGTGGCAGGGCTATGGCTACACCTTC
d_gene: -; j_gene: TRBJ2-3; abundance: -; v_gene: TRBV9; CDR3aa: CASSDSGYLADTQYF; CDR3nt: TGTGCCAGCAGCGATTCGGGATACCTGGCAGATACGCAGTATTTT